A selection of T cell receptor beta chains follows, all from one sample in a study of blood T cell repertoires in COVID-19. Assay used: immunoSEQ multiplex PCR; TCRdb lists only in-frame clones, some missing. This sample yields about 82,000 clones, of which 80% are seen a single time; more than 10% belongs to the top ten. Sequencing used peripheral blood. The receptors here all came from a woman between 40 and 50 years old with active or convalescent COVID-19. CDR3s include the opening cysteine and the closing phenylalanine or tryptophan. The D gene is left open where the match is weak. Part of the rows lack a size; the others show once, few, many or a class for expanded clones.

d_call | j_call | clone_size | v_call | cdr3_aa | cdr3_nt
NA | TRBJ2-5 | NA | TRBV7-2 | CASSLIQEGGAQYF | TGTGCCAGCAGCTTAATCCAAGAGGGGGGGGCCCAGTACTTC
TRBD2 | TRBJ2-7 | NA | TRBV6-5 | CASRPLGGRADEQYF | TGTGCCAGCAGGCCTCTTGGCGGGAGGGCCGACGAGCAGTACTTC
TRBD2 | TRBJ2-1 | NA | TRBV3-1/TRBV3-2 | CASSQDTGTSAFF | TGTGCCAGCAGCCAAGACACCGGGACTAGCGCCTTCTTC
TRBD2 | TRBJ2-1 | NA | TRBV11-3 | CASSLDQGTSGRAAQFF | TGTGCCAGCAGCTTAGATCAAGGGACTAGCGGGAGGGCCGCTCAGTTCTTC
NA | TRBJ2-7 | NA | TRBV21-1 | CASSKNLAGGYEQYF | TGTGCCAGCAGCAAAAATTTAGCGGGGGGGTACGAGCAGTACTTC
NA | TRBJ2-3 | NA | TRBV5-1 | CASSDGMVLTDTQYF | TGCGCCAGCTCCGACGGGATGGTCTTAACAGATACGCAGTATTTT
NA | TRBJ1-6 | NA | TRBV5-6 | CASSFQGNNSPLHF | TGTGCCAGCAGCTTTCAGGGTAATAATTCACCCCTCCACTTT
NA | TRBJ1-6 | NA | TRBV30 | CAWSSRETYNSPLHF | TGTGCCTGGAGTAGCCGGGAAACTTATAATTCACCCCTCCACTTT
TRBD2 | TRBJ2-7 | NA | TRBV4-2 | CASSQESGGVSYEQYF | TGTGCCAGCAGCCAGGAGTCGGGGGGGGTCTCCTACGAGCAGTACTTC
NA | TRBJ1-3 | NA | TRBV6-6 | CASSTGSGNTIYF | TGTGCCAGCAGTACAGGGTCGGGAAACACCATATATTTT
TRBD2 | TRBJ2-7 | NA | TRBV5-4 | CASSPSHGSGRGPSYEQYF | TGTGCCAGCAGCCCCTCCCATGGTAGCGGGAGGGGGCCTTCCTACGAGCAGTACTTC
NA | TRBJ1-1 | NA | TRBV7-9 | CASSLDRLNTEAFF | TGTGCCAGCAGCTTAGACAGGTTGAACACTGAAGCTTTCTTT
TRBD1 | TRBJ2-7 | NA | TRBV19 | CASSLRQGNYEQYF | TGTGCCAGTAGCCTGCGACAGGGTAACTACGAGCAGTACTTC
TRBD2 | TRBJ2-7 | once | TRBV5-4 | CASSSAGGPVEQYF | TGTGCCAGCAGCTCAGCGGGAGGGCCAGTCGAGCAGTACTTC
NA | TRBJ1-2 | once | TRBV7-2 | CASSRTGAENGYTF | TGTGCCAGCAGCCGTACTGGGGCGGAGAATGGCTACACCTTC
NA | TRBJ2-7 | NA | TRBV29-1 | CSARGGTVSYEQYF | TGCAGCGCACGGGGGGGGACAGTTTCCTACGAGCAGTACTTC
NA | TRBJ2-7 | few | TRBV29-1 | CSVSPGFHYEQYF | TGCAGCGTGAGCCCGGGATTTCACTACGAGCAGTACTTC
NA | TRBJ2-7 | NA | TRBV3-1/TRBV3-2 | CASSRSQGYEQYF | TGTGCCAGCAGCCGTAGTCAGGGTTACGAGCAGTACTTC
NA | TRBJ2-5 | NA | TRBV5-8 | CASSLEPKQETQYF | TGTGCCAGCAGCTTGGAGCCAAAGCAAGAGACCCAGTACTTC
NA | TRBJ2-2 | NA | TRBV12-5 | CASGLVLGRFDTGELFF | TGTGCTAGTGGTTTGGTACTGGGCAGATTTGACACCGGGGAGCTGTTTTTT
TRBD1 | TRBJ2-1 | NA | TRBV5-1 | CASSPNGDRGLNEQFF | TGCGCCAGCAGCCCTAACGGGGACAGGGGGCTTAATGAGCAGTTCTTC
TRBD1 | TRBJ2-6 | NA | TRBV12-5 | CASGVDRKTGANVLTF | TGTGCTAGTGGCGTGGACAGGAAAACTGGGGCCAACGTCCTGACTTTC
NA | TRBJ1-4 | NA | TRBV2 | CASSDGQNEKLFF | TGTGCCAGCAGTGACGGACAAAATGAAAAACTGTTTTTT
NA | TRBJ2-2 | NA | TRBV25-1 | CASSEYYTNTGELFF | TGTGCCAGCAGTGAATATTACACGAACACCGGGGAGCTGTTTTTT
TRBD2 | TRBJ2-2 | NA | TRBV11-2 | CASSLAGSGGARSTGELFF | TGTGCCAGCAGCTTAGCAGGGAGCGGGGGGGCCCGGAGCACCGGGGAGCTGTTTTTT
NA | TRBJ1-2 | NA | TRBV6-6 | CASANRVERSYTF | TGTGCCAGCGCCAACAGGGTGGAAAGGAGCTACACCTTC
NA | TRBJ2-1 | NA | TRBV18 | CASSPRGFYNEQFF | TGTGCCAGCTCGCCCAGGGGTTTCTACAATGAGCAGTTCTTC
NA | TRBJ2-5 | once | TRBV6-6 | CASSYSGFETQYF | TGTGCCAGCAGTTACTCCGGGTTCGAGACCCAGTACTTC
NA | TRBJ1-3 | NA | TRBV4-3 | CASSQDVETGNTIYF | TGCGCCAGCAGCCAAGATGTGGAGACTGGAAACACCATATATTTT
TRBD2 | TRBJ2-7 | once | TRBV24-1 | CATSDRGLAGRYEQYF | TGTGCCACCAGTGACCGAGGACTAGCGGGACGCTACGAGCAGTACTTC
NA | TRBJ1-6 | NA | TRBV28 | CASSPRTLSSYNSPLHF | TGTGCCAGCAGTCCCCGGACTCTGAGCTCCTATAATTCACCCCTCCACTTT
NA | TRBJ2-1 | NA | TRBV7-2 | CASSLQANEQFF | TGTGCCAGCAGCTTACAGGCAAACGAGCAGTTCTTC